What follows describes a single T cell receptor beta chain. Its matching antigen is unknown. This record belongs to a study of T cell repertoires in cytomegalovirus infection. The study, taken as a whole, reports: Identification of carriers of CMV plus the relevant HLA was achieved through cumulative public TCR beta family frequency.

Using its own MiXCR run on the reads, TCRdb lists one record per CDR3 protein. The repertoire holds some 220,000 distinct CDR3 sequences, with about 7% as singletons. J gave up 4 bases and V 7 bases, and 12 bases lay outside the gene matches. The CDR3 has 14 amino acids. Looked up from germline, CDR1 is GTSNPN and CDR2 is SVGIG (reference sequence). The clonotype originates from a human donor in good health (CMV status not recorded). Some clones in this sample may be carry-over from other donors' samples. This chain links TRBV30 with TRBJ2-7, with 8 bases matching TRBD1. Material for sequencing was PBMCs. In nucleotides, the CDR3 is TGTGCCTACCTAAGGGGCAGGGGGCCGTACGAGCAGTACTTC. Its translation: CAYLRGRGPYEQYF.